This T cell receptor beta chain was identified during a study of Ad26.COV2.S vaccination and SARS-CoV-2 variants. Across the study: Of the COV1001 trial arms, the Ad26.COV2.S arm included the donor. General study results and limits: Possibly, TCR breadth and depth analyses underestimated total T cell responses. CD8+ and CD4+ T cells specific for spike reportedly responded with substantial breadth after vaccination.

Described treatment: 15 to 20 received Ad26.COV2.S at low or high dose, single or two shots; about 5 received placebo; per-sample allocation not given. Collection of the samples took place on day 63 after the first injection of vaccine or placebo. With regard to this clone: Its antigen is as yet unknown.

Using immunoSEQ multiplex PCR, the repertoire was profiled, and TCRdb retains in-frame clones only, with some absent. The sample carries roughly 700,000 clones, 89% recorded once. Trimming removed 7 bases at V and 2 bases at J, with 17 bases between. The CDR3 loop spans 15 amino acids. Germline V gene lookup returns CDR1 LNHDA and CDR2 SQIVND (reference sequence). Here the sequenced sample was peripheral blood, taken in a trial of Ad26.COV2.S vaccine versus placebo. This rearrangement joins TRBV19 to TRBJ1-1; D not certain. The TCR comes from a person between 18 and 60 years old who received the Ad26.COV2.S COVID-19 vaccine or a placebo. CDR3 sequence: CASTPPGSRNTEAFF. In nucleotides, the CDR3 is TGTGCCAGTACTCCGCCCGGGAGCAGAAACACTGAAGCTTTCTTT.